The 8 T cell receptor beta chains given below trace back to one sample, sequenced in a study of beta chain features in type 1 diabetes. The entirety of the isolated RNA underwent reverse transcription, so expressed TCRB transcripts were sequenced. Generated by immunoSEQ multiplex PCR, the TCRdb table keeps only in-frame clones and is missing some. The table includes tens of thousands of clones, 59% detected once. The sequenced material came from Tregs from blood. These receptors were collected from a woman aged 18-30 years in good health.

The chain couples TRBV9 to TRBJ2-5, with a tentative D call TRBD2 (6 bases). The CDR3 runs 15 residues. Trimming stripped 0 bases from V and 2 bases from J, with 11 bases between. CDR1 is SGDLS, CDR2 YYNGEE, per germline. The CDR3 reads CASSVGGVMQETQYF. CDR3 bases: TGTGCCAGCAGCGTAGGCGGGGTAATGCAAGAGACCCAGTACTTC.

Only a few counts were recorded for this clone. J is TRBJ2-7 and V is TRBV7-2, with unresolved D. V was pared by 2 bases and J by 2 bases, with 22 bases between. The V gene's germline CDR1 is SGHTA and CDR2 FQGNSA. The CDR3 sequence is 18 residues long. The CDR3: CASSLFGFGNGMPYEQYF. The DNA of the CDR3 is TGTGCCAGCAGCTTATTCGGGTTCGGCAACGGAATGCCCTACGAGCAGTACTTC.

This chain connects TRBV5-4 to TRBJ2-3; possibly TRBD1 for D (6 bases). The CDR3 has 15 residues. The germline V gene has CDR1 SGHNT and CDR2 YYREEE (reference sequence). V gave up 1 base and J gave up 1 base, with 10 bases separating them. The CDR3 protein is CASSLPHRGTDTQYF. The CDR3 nucleotides are TGTGCCAGCAGCTTGCCCCACAGGGGCACAGATACGCAGTATTTT.

There are a few counts of this clone. This chain connects TRBV29-1 to TRBJ1-2; D gene uncertain. V was trimmed by 6 bases and J by 1 base, leaving 6 bases between them. This CDR3 contains 11 residues. Per the germline V gene, CDR1 is SQVTM and CDR2 is ANQGSEA. The CDR3 bases are TGCAGCGTCGACAATAACTATGGCTACACCTTC. Its translation is CSVDNNYGYTF.

The V call is TRBV5-1, the J call TRBJ2-1; 11 nucleotides match TRBD2. CDR1 and CDR2 from the germline V gene are SGHRS and YFSETQ. The CDR3 covers 15 residues. The ends lost 0 bases at V and 9 bases at J; junction bases unmatched: 5. The CDR3 here is CASSLALAGVGEQFF. As DNA, the CDR3 is TGCGCCAGCAGCTTGGCACTAGCGGGAGTAGGTGAGCAGTTCTTC.

The chain uses TRBV5-1 and TRBJ2-3, with TRBD2 matching over 9 bases. This CDR3 is 16 amino acids long. CDR1 is SGHRS, CDR2 YFSETQ, per germline. V was clipped by 4 bases and J by 4 bases; unmatched bases: 10. Here the CDR3 reads CASSLTGTSSPDTQYF. The CDR3 DNA sequence: TGCGCCAGCAGCCTAACCGGGACTAGCTCCCCAGATACGCAGTATTTT.

The chain combines TRBV5-1 with TRBJ2-7; D ambiguous. Trimming took off 5 bases at V and 2 bases at J, with 14 bases between the two ends. The germline CDR1 and CDR2 sequences are SGHRS and YFSETQ. The CDR3 length is 14 residues. CDR3 sequence: CASSPTLGAYEQYF. In DNA form, the CDR3 reads TGCGCCAGCAGTCCCACCCTCGGTGCCTACGAGCAGTACTTC.

The genes are TRBV10-1 and TRBJ2-3; D possibly corresponds to TRBD1 (5 bases). Looked up from germline, CDR1 is WNHNN and CDR2 is SYGVQD (reference sequence). V lost 8 bases, J lost 1 base, and 13 bases lay in between. The CDR3 consists of 14 residues. The CDR3 DNA is TGCGCCAGCTCCCAGGGCGGAGGCACAGATACGCAGTATTTT. Translated, it gives CASSQGGGTDTQYF.